This TCR beta chain was identified in a study of T cell responses to AZD1222 COVID-19 vaccine. The CDR3 contains 14 residues. From germline, CDR1 is MDHEN and CDR2 SYDVKM. The V end lost 7 bases, the J end lost 6 bases, and 16 bases lay between the germline ends. The repertoire was sequenced with immunoSEQ multiplex PCR; TCRdb's copy has only in-frame clones and lacks some. The table has some 140,000 clones, about 87% seen once. This receptor was obtained from an adult in good health. The chain employs TRBV28 and TRBJ1-5; perhaps TRBD1 as D (5 bases). The source was peripheral blood, collected on day 0 of AZD1222 vaccination. The DNA for the CDR3 is TGTGCCAGCACTAGCGGGCAGGGTGGTCAGCCCCAGCATTTT. This encodes CASTSGQGGQPQHF.